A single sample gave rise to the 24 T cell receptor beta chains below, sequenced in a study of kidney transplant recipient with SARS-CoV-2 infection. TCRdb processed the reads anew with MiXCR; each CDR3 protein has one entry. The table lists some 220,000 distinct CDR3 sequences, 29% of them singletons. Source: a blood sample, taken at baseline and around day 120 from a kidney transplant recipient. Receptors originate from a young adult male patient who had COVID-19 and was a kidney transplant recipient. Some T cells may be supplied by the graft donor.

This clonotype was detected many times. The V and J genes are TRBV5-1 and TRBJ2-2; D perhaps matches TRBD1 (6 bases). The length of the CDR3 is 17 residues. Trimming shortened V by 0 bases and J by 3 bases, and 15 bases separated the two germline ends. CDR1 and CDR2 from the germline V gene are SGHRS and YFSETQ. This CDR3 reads CASSLGDTGRYTGELFF. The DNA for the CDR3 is TGCGCCAGCAGCTTGGGGGACACCGGACGGTACACCGGGGAGCTGTTTTTT.

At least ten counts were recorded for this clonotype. The CDR3 nucleotides read TGTGCCAGCAGCTTCCCGCAGGGGGCGGAAGAGACCCAGTACTTC. This sequence encodes CASSFPQGAEETQYF. The V and J genes are TRBV5-4 and TRBJ2-5, with 8 bases identical to TRBD1. Germline CDR1 is SGHNT and CDR2 is YYREEE (reference sequence). The CDR3 spans 15 residues. The trim removed 2 bases at V and 3 bases at J, leaving 6 bases unmatched.

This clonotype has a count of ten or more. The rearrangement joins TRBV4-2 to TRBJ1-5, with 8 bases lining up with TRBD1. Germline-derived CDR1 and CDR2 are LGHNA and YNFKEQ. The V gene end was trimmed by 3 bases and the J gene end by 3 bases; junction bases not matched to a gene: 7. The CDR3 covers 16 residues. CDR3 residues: CASSHKTGDDNQPQHF. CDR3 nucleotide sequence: TGTGCCAGCAGCCACAAGACAGGGGACGACAATCAGCCCCAGCATTTT.

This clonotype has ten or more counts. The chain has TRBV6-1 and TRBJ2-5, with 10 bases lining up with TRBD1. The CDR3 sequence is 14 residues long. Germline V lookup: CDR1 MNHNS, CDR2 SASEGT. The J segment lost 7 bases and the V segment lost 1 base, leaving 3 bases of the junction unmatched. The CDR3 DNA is TGTGCCAGCAGTGAAGGGGACAGGGGTAGGACCCAGTACTTC. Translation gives CASSEGDRGRTQYF.

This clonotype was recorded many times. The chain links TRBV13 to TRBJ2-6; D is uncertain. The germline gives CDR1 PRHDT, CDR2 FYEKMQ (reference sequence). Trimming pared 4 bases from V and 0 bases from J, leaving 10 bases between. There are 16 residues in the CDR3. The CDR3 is CASSWARFSGANVLTF. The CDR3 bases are TGTGCCAGCAGCTGGGCGCGGTTCTCTGGGGCCAACGTCCTGACTTTC. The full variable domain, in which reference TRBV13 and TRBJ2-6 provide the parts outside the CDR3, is AAGVIQSPRHLIKEKRETATLKCYPIPRHDTVYWYQQGPGQDPQFLISFYEKMQSDKGSIPDRFSAQQFSDYHSELNMSSLELGDSALYFCASSWARFSGANVLTFGAGSRLTVL.

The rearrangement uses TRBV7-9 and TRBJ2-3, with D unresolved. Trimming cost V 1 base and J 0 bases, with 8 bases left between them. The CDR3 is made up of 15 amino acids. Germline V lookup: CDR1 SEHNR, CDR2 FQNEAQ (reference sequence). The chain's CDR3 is CASSLGSLSTDTQYF. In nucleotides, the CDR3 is TGTGCCAGCAGCTTAGGCAGCCTTAGCACAGATACGCAGTATTTT.

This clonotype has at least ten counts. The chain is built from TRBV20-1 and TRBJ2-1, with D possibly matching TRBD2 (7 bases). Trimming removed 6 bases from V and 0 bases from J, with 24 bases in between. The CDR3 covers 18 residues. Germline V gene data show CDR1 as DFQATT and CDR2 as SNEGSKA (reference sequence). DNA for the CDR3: TGCAGTGCCATAAGCGGGACAACCCCGTTGAGCTCCTACAATGAGCAGTTCTTC. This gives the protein CSAISGTTPLSSYNEQFF.

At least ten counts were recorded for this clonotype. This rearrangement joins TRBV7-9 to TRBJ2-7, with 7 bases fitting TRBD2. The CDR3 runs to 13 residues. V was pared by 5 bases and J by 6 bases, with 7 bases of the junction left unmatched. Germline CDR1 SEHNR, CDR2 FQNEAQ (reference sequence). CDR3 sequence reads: CASSLGGGREQYF. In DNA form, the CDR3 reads TGTGCCAGCAGCCTGGGGGGGGGTCGCGAGCAGTACTTC.

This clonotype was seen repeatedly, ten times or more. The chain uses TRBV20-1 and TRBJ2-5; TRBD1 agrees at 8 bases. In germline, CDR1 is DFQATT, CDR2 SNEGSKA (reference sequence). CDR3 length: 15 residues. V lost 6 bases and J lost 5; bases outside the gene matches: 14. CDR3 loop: CSAADRDPGGETQYF. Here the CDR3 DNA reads TGCAGTGCCGCGGACAGGGACCCCGGTGGGGAGACCCAGTACTTC.

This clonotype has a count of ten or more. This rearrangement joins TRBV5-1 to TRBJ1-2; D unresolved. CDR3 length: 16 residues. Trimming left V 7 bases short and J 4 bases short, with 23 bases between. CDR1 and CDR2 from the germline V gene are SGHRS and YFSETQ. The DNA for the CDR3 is TGCGCCAGCCGCAGAACATCGGTTCGAAAGACCTATGGCTACACCTTC. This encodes CASRRTSVRKTYGYTF.

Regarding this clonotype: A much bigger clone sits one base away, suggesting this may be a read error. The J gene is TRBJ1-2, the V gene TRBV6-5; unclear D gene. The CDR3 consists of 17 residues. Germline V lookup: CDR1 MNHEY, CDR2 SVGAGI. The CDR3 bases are TGTGCCAGCAGTGCAGTCAGCTCTATGCGAAAGACCTATGGCTACGCCTTC. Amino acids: CASSAVSSMRKTYGYAF.

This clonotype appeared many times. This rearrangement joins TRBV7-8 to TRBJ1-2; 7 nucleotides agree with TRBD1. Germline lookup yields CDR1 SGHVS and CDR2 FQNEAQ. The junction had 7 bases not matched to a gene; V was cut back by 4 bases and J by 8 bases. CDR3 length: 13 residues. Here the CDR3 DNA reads TGTGCCAGCAGCTCACGACAGGGCTGGGGCTACACCTTC. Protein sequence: CASSSRQGWGYTF.

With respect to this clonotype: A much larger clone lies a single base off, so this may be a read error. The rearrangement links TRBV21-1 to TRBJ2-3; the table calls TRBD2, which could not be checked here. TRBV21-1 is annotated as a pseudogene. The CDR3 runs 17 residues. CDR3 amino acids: CASRSDLATVMQDTRYF. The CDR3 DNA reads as TGTGCCAGCAGATCAGACCTAGCTACAGTCATGCAAGATACGCGGTATTTT.

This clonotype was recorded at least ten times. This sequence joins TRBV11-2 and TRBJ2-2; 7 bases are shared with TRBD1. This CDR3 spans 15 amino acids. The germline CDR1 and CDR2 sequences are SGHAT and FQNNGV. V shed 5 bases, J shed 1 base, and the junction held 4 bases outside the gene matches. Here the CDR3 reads CASSLNRGNTGELFF. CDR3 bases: TGTGCCAGCAGCCTAAACAGGGGGAACACCGGGGAGCTGTTTTTT. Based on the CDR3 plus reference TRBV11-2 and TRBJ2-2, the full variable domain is EAGVAQSPRYKIIEKRQSVAFWCNPISGHATLYWYQQILGQGPKLLIQFQNNGVVDDSQLPKDRFSAERLKGVDSTLKIQPAKLEDSAVYLCASSLNRGNTGELFFGEGSRLTVL.

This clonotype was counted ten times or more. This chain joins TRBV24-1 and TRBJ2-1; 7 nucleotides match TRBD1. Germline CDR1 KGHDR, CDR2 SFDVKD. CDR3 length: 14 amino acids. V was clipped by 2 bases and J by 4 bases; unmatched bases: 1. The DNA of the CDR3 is TGTGCCACCAGTGATTACAGGGGTTACAATGAGCAGTTCTTC. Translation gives CATSDYRGYNEQFF.

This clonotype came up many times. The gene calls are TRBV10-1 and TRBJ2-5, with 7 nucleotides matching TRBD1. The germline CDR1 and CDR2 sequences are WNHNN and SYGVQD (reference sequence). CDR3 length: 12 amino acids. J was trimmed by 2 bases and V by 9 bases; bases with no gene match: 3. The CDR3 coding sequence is TGCGCCAGTGGGGACAGTCAAGAGACCCAGTACTTC. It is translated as CASGDSQETQYF.

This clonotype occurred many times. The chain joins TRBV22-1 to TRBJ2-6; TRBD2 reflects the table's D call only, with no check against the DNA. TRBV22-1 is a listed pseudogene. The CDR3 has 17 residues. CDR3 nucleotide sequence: TGTCCTGGGAGATTTCAGAGAAAGCGAACAAAGTCGGGCCAACGTCCTTTC. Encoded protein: CPGRFQRKRTKSGQRPF.

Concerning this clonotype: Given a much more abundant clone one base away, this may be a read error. In nucleotides, the CDR3 is TGTGCCGGCACGTCTGGGTACTCAAGAAAGACCTATGGCTACACCTTC. Its translation: CAGTSGYSRKTYGYTF. The chain is built from TRBV9 and TRBJ1-2; the D is unclear. Germline V gives CDR1 SGDLS, CDR2 YYNGEE. V dropped 10 bases and J dropped 4 bases, with 26 bases sitting between them. The CDR3 has 16 amino acids.

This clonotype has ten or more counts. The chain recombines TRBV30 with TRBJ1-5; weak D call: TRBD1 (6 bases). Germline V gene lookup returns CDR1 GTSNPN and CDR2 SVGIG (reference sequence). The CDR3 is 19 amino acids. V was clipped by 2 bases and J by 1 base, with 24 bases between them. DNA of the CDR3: TGTGCCTGGAGTCCGTTCCAAAACCTTATCACAGGGAGCAATCAGCCCCAGCATTTT. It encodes CAWSPFQNLITGSNQPQHF.

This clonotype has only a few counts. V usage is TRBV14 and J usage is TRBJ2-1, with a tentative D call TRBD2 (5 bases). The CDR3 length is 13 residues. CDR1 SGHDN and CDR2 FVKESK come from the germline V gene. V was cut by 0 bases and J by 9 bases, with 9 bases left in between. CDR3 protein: CASSQDGGSEQFF. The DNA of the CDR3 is TGTGCCAGCAGCCAAGATGGTGGGAGTGAGCAGTTCTTC.

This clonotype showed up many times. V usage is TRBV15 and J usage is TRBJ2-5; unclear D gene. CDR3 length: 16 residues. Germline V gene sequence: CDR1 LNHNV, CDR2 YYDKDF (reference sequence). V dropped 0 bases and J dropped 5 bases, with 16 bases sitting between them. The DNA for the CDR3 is TGTGCCACCAGCAGAGATCTACGAGAGATACAGGAGACCCAGTACTTC. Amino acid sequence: CATSRDLREIQETQYF. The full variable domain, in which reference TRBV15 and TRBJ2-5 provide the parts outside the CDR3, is DAMVIQNPRYQVTQFGKPVTLSCSQTLNHNVMYWYQQKSSQAPKLLFHYYDKDFNNEADTPDNFQSRRPNTSFCFLDIRSPGLGDTAMYLCATSRDLREIQETQYFGPGTRLLVL.

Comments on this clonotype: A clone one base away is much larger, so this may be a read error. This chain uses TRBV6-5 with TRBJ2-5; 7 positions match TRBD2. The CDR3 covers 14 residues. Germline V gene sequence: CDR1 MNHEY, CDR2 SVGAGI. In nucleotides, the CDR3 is TGTGCCAGCAGACCGACACTAGCGTGGGAGACCCAGTGCTTC. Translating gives CASRPTLAWETQCF.

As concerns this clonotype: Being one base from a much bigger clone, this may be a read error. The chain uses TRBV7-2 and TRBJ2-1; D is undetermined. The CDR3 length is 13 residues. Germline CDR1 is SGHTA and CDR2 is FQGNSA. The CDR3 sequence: CASRLVPGGEQFF. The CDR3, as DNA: TGTGCCAGCAGATTAGTACCGGGTGGTGAGCAGTTCTTC.

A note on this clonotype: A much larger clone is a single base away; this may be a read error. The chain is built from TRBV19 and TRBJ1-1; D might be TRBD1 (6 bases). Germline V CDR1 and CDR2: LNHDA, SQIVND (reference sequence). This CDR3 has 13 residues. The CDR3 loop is CAGSMQGYGEAFF. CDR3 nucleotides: TGTGCCGGTAGTATGCAGGGGTATGGTGAAGCTTTCTTT. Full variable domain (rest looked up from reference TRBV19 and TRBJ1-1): DGGITQSPKYLFRKEGQNVTLSCEQNLNHDAMYWYRQDPGQGLRLIYYSQIVNDFQKGDIAEGYSVSREKKESFPLTVTSAQKNPTAFYLCAGSMQGYGEAFFGQGTRLTVV.